This TCR beta chain was identified during a study of T cell responses to AZD1222 COVID-19 vaccine. As for the study in general: Combined were second doses at about 4 or about 12 weeks. Notes on the study in general: Repertoires were obtained solely post-peak T cell response. A mostly white British donor set with more females was recruited, and clonal diversity was possibly underestimated. Nearly half of spike-specific TCRs reportedly target variant regions that are unmutated in the B.1.351 and B.1.1.7 variants.

The germline V gene has CDR1 LGHDT and CDR2 YNNKEL (reference sequence). Between the trimmed V and J ends, which lost 4 bases and 1 base, there was a span of 10 bases. The CDR3 has 14 amino acids. The data were produced by immunoSEQ multiplex PCR, yet TCRdb's version contains in-frame clones alone and is incomplete. The repertoire holds some 140,000 clones, with approximately 84% as singletons. A word on this clone: Its antigen is undetermined.

The sequence derives from an adult in good health. J is TRBJ2-5 and V is TRBV3-1 (or the pseudogene TRBV3-2); possible D gene TRBD1, 6 bases. The sequences come from peripheral blood, collected on day 0 of AZD1222 vaccination. This CDR3 is CASSLQGSQETQYF. The CDR3 coding sequence is TGTGCCAGCAGCCTACAGGGATCCCAAGAGACCCAGTACTTC.